A single sample gave rise to the 9 T cell receptor beta chains below, sequenced in a study of somatic mutations in cytotoxic T cells in rheumatoid arthritis. The protocol was immunoSEQ multiplex PCR, while the TCRdb copy is restricted to in-frame clones and leaves out a portion. The sample consists of around 20,000 clones, about two thirds of them appearing once. Sequences were obtained from CD8+ T cells sorted from blood. These receptors originate from an adult with rheumatoid arthritis.

V and J are TRBV13 and TRBJ2-5; D not resolved. Trimming shortened V by 5 bases and J by 11 bases, and 12 bases separated the two germline ends. The CDR3 extends over 11 amino acids. CDR1 is PRHDT, CDR2 FYEKMQ, per germline (reference sequence). As DNA, the CDR3 is TGTGCCAGCAGCCAACAGCGTGAGCAGTACTTC. Translation: CASSQQREQYF. The full variable domain, its missing parts supplied by reference TRBV13 and TRBJ2-5, is AAGVIQSPRHLIKEKRETATLKCYPIPRHDTVYWYQQGPGQDPQFLISFYEKMQSDKGSIPDRFSAQQFSDYHSELNMSSLELGDSALYFCASSQQREQYFGPGTRLLVL.

J is TRBJ1-1 and V is TRBV28, with D possibly matching TRBD1 (5 bases). Germline CDR1 MDHEN, CDR2 SYDVKM. The V end lost 5 bases, the J end lost 2 bases, and 15 bases lay between the germline ends. The CDR3 contains 15 residues. The CDR3 DNA reads TGTGCCAGCAGTCTCTGGGGCGGCGGAAACACTGAAGCTTTCTTT. This translates into CASSLWGGGNTEAFF. The entire variable domain, with the rest obtained from reference TRBV28 and TRBJ1-1, is as follows: DVKVTQSSRYLVKRTGEKVFLECVQDMDHENMFWYRQDPGLGLRLIYFSYDVKMKEKGDIPEGYSVSREKKERFSLILESASTNQTSMYLCASSLWGGGNTEAFFGQGTRLTVV.

The chain recombines TRBV29-1 with TRBJ2-7; 9 positions agree with TRBD1. Germline CDR1 SQVTM, CDR2 ANQGSEA. The CDR3 totals 13 residues. V trimming: 7 bases; J trimming: 3 bases; junction bases outside the gene matches: 7. Written as DNA, the CDR3 is TGCAGCGCTGAGGACAGGGGCAGCTACGAGCAGTACTTC. Encoded protein: CSAEDRGSYEQYF.

The genes are TRBV27 and TRBJ2-5; D remains ambiguous. CDR1 MNHEY and CDR2 SMNVEV come from the germline V gene (reference sequence). Trimming cost V 2 bases and J 5 bases, with 9 bases left between them. The CDR3 length is 13 residues. CDR3 in amino acids: CASSLAARETQYF. The DNA for the CDR3 is TGTGCCAGCAGTTTAGCGGCTAGGGAGACCCAGTACTTC.

The rearrangement links TRBV10-3 to TRBJ2-7, with D possibly matching TRBD1 (5 bases). CDR3 length: 16 residues. Deletions cut 2 bases from V and 5 bases from J, with 19 bases between. CDR1 and CDR2 (germline): ENHRY, SYGVKD. The DNA of the CDR3 is TGTGCCATCAGTGAGATTTTGGCAGGGCTAAGGCACGAGCAGTACTTC. It specifies CAISEILAGLRHEQYF.

This clone was detected once. The chain uses TRBV4-3 and TRBJ1-2; D is unresolved. V shed 0 bases and J shed 4 bases, with 12 bases lying between them. Germline lookup yields CDR1 LGHNA and CDR2 YSLEER. This CDR3 has 15 residues. The CDR3 loop is CASSQDIRGPYGYTF. The CDR3 DNA follows: TGCGCCAGCAGCCAAGATATTCGAGGGCCCTATGGCTACACCTTC.

V gene TRBV5-4 combines with J gene TRBJ2-7; a weak D match, TRBD1 (5 bases). The germline CDR1 and CDR2 sequences are SGHNT and YYREEE (reference sequence). The CDR3 is 14 amino acids. V was shortened by 4 bases and J by 3 bases, with 14 bases between the two germline ends. CDR3 amino acids: CASSPRVGFYEQYF. The CDR3 coding sequence is TGTGCCAGCAGCCCCAGGGTGGGATTCTACGAGCAGTACTTC.

This clone rates as medium-sized. This chain connects TRBV7-9 to TRBJ1-1, with 7 positions matching TRBD1. Trimming removed 1 base from V and 11 bases from J; junction bases left unmatched: 10. CDR1 and CDR2 from the germline V gene are SEHNR and FQNEAQ (reference sequence). This CDR3 contains 14 residues. CDR3 in DNA: TGTGCCAGCAGCTTAGTCAGGGGGGAGATGCCCGCTTTCTTT. Its protein is CASSLVRGEMPAFF.

This clone was seen only once. CDR3 in DNA: TGTGCCAGCAGCTCGACACCGAACACTGAAGCTTTCTTT. Translated, it gives CASSSTPNTEAFF. The chain uses TRBV5-4 and TRBJ1-1; D gene unclear. The germline CDR1 and CDR2 sequences are SGHNT and YYREEE (reference sequence). The V end lost 3 bases, the J end lost 1 base, and 7 bases lay between the germline ends. The CDR3 loop spans 13 amino acids.